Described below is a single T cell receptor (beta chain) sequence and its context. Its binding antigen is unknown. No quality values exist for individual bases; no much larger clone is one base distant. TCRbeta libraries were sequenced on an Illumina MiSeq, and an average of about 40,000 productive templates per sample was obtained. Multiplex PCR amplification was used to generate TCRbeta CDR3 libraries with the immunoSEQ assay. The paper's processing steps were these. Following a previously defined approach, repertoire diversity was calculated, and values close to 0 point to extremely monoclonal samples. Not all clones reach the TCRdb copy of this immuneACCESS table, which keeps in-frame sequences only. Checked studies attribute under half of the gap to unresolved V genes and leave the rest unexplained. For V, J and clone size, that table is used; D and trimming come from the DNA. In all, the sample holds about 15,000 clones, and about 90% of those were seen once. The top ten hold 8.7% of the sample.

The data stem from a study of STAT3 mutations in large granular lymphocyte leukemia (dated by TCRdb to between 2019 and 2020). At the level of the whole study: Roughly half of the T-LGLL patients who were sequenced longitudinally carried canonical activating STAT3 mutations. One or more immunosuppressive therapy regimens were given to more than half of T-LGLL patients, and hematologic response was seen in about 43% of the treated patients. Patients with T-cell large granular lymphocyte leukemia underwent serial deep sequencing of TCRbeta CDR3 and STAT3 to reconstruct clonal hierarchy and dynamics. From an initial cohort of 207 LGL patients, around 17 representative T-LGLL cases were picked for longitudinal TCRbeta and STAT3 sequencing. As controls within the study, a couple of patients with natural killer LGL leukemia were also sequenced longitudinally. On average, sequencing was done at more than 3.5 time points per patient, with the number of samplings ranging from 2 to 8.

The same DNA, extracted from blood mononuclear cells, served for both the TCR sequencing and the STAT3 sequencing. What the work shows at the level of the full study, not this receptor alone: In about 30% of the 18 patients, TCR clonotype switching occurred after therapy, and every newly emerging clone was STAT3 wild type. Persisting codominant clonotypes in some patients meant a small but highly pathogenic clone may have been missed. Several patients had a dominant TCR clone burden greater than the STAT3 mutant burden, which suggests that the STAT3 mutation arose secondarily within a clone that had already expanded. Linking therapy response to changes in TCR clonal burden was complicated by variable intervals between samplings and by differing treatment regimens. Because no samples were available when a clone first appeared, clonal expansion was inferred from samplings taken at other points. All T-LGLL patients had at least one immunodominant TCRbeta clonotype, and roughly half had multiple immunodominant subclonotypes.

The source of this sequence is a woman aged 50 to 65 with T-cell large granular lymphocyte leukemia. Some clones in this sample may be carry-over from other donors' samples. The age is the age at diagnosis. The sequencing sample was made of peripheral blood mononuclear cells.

CDR3 loop: CASSPSRTEKNIQYF. The nucleotide sequence is given as TGTGCCAGCTCACCAAGCCGGACAGAGAAAAACATTCAGTACTTC. The V and J segments used are TRBV18 and TRBJ2-4; the best D guess is TRBD1, with 6 bases matching. CDR1 and CDR2 are read off the germline V gene as KGHSH and LQKENI. The V end loses 2 bases and the J end loses 4 bases, and a stretch of 12 bases separates them. Spanning cysteine to phenylalanine, the CDR3 consists of 15 amino acids. Just CDR3 DNA is preserved here, 45 bases in frame from base 1.